Each of the 21 T cell receptor beta chains below was sequenced from the same sample in a study of cytomegalovirus exposure and HLA in healthy donors. Researchers ran the PCR with 60 Vbeta and 13 Jbeta primers. Produced via immunoSEQ multiplex PCR; TCRdb's table is partial and in-frame only. Among some 130,000 clones, 81% were seen once, and the ten largest hold 5% to 7%. The specimen sequenced was PBMCs. The receptors were gathered from a woman in her thirties or forties in good health and CMV-seropositive.

This chain uses TRBV5-1 with TRBJ1-1; 8 nucleotides line up with TRBD1. This CDR3 region has 14 residues. V was clipped by 5 bases and J by 8 bases; unmatched bases: 11. CDR1 is SGHRS and CDR2 is YFSETQ in the germline V gene. CDR3 region: CASSVQERTGEAFF. The CDR3 DNA reads TGCGCCAGCAGTGTCCAGGAGCGGACAGGGGAAGCTTTCTTT.

V and J are TRBV10-3 and TRBJ1-6; 7 nucleotides agree with TRBD1. Trimming took 6 bases from V and 8 from J; bases not matched to a gene: 7. Germline lookup yields CDR1 ENHRY and CDR2 SYGVKD. The CDR3 loop spans 14 amino acids. The CDR3: CAISLDREDSPLHF. The CDR3 region has the DNA TGTGCCATCAGCCTAGACAGGGAAGATTCACCCCTCCACTTT.

This chain joins TRBV19 and TRBJ2-2, with 8 nucleotides matching TRBD1. Per the germline V gene, CDR1 is LNHDA and CDR2 is SQIVND (reference sequence). Losses at the gene ends were 4 bases for V and 7 bases for J; bases not matched to a gene: 8. There are 15 residues in the CDR3. The CDR3 DNA sequence: TGTGCCAGTAGTAACCCCGGGACAGGAATCGGGGAGCTGTTTTTT. Protein sequence: CASSNPGTGIGELFF.

The chain links TRBV30 to TRBJ2-7; D perhaps matches TRBD2 (5 bases). Trimming stripped 0 bases from V and 6 bases from J, with 12 bases between. This CDR3 has 13 amino acids. Germline CDR1 and CDR2: GTSNPN and SVGIG (reference sequence). The CDR3 protein is CAWSVFRGTEQYF. The CDR3 nucleotides are TGTGCCTGGAGTGTATTCCGGGGAACCGAGCAGTACTTC.

The genes are TRBV27 and TRBJ2-1; possibly TRBD2 for D (5 bases). CDR1 MNHEY and CDR2 SMNVEV come from the germline V gene (reference sequence). Trimming removed 7 bases from V and 0 bases from J, with 16 bases in between. The CDR3 length is 16 residues. The chain's CDR3 is CASNLYGGSSYNEQFF. CDR3 DNA: TGTGCCAGCAACTTATATGGTGGGAGCTCCTACAATGAGCAGTTCTTC.

The rearrangement uses TRBV5-1 and TRBJ2-5; D is uncertain. The V gene's germline CDR1 is SGHRS and CDR2 YFSETQ. Trimming pared 0 bases from V and 5 bases from J, leaving 8 bases between. The CDR3 totals 13 residues. CDR3 sequence reads: CASSLGRFETQYF. In DNA, the CDR3 is TGCGCCAGCAGCTTGGGTCGGTTTGAGACCCAGTACTTC.

J is TRBJ1-3 and V is TRBV9; D is perhaps TRBD1 (5 bases). The CDR3 is made up of 16 amino acids. The germline CDR1 and CDR2 sequences are SGDLS and YYNGEE. V was clipped by 4 bases and J by 0 bases, with 14 bases between them. The CDR3 here is CASSPAGGNSGNTIYF. The CDR3 DNA reads as TGTGCCAGCAGCCCGGCGGGGGGGAACTCTGGAAACACCATATATTTT.

This chain joins TRBV30 and TRBJ1-2; the match to TRBD1 covers 9 bases. The CDR3 is made up of 15 amino acids. In germline, CDR1 is GTSNPN, CDR2 SVGIG (reference sequence). V shed 1 base and J 5 bases; nucleotides not matched to a gene: 8. The DNA for the CDR3 is TGTGCCTGGAGTGCGATCCTGACAGGGGGATATGGCTACACCTTC. Protein: CAWSAILTGGYGYTF.

Remarks on this clone: One junction end does not reproduce the germline sequence, and a read error may be involved. The chain is built from TRBV25-1 and TRBJ2-7; 7 bases match TRBD2. Germline V gene data show CDR1 as MGHDK and CDR2 as SYGVNS. This CDR3 has 13 amino acids. CDR3 sequence reads: CASSASGKWEQYF. The CDR3, as DNA: TGCGCCAGCAGTGCCAGCGGGAAGTGGGAGCAGTACTTC.

The chain employs TRBV6-4 and TRBJ1-6; D gene unclear. The V end was cut by 3 bases, the J end by 10 bases, with 10 bases between. From germline, CDR1 is MRHNA and CDR2 SNTAGT. This CDR3 region has 13 residues. Here the CDR3 reads CASSEQIESPLHF. CDR3 nucleotides: TGTGCCAGCAGTGAACAAATTGAATCACCCCTCCACTTT.

The chain couples TRBV10-3 to TRBJ2-5; D is perhaps TRBD1 (6 bases). Germline assignment: CDR1 ENHRY and CDR2 SYGVKD. This CDR3 spans 13 amino acids. Trimming pared 7 bases from V and 3 bases from J, leaving 12 bases between. In DNA, the CDR3 is TGTGCCATCAAGTTGTCAGGGGAAGAGACCCAGTACTTC. This encodes CAIKLSGEETQYF.

This sequence joins TRBV2 and TRBJ1-6; D ambiguous. The germline CDR1 and CDR2 sequences are SNHLY and FYNNEI. With 2 bases removed from V and 6 bases from J, the gap between germline ends came to 11 bases. CDR3 size: 15 residues. CDR3 region: CASSETGIGNSPLHF. In DNA form, the CDR3 reads TGTGCCAGCAGTGAAACGGGAATCGGTAATTCACCCCTCCACTTT. Filled out from reference TRBV2 and TRBJ1-6, the complete variable domain reads EPEVTQTPSHQVTQMGQEVILRCVPISNHLYFYWYRQILGQKVEFLVSFYNNEISEKSEIFDDQFSVERPDGSNFTLKIRSTKLEDSAMYFCASSETGIGNSPLHFGNGTRLTVT.

This sequence joins TRBV6-5 and TRBJ2-5, with a possible D match to TRBD2 (5 bases). Germline CDR1 MNHEY, CDR2 SVGAGI. Trimming stripped 2 bases from V and 4 bases from J, with 11 bases between. The CDR3 contains 14 residues. CDR3: CASSYAEGGETQYF. CDR3 in DNA: TGTGCCAGCAGTTACGCCGAGGGCGGAGAGACCCAGTACTTC.

V is TRBV28 and J is TRBJ1-1; D remains unclear. The CDR3 spans 13 residues. Trimming cost V 1 base and J 6 bases, with 9 bases left between them. Germline V gene lookup returns CDR1 MDHEN and CDR2 SYDVKM. The CDR3 spells CASSLSAVPEAFF. The CDR3 region has the DNA TGTGCCAGCAGTTTATCCGCAGTTCCTGAAGCTTTCTTT. Based on the CDR3 plus reference TRBV28 and TRBJ1-1, the full variable domain is DVKVTQSSRYLVKRTGEKVFLECVQDMDHENMFWYRQDPGLGLRLIYFSYDVKMKEKGDIPEGYSVSREKKERFSLILESASTNQTSMYLCASSLSAVPEAFFGQGTRLTVV.

The chain combines TRBV19 with TRBJ1-5, with 8 bases aligning to TRBD1. The V gene end was trimmed by 1 base and the J gene end by 2 bases; junction bases not matched to a gene: 1. Looked up from germline, CDR1 is LNHDA and CDR2 is SQIVND (reference sequence). This CDR3 is built from 15 residues. CDR3 region: CASSIADRGNQPQHF. CDR3 sequence (DNA): TGTGCCAGTAGTATAGCGGACAGGGGCAATCAGCCCCAGCATTTT.

CDR3 sequence reads: CASSLGQGAEQFF. The DNA for the CDR3 is TGCGCCAGCAGCTTGGGGCAGGGGGCTGAGCAGTTCTTC. The chain combines TRBV5-1 with TRBJ2-1, with 8 nucleotides matching TRBD1. Germline V gene data show CDR1 as SGHRS and CDR2 as YFSETQ. There are 13 residues in the CDR3. V trimming: 0 bases; J trimming: 9 bases; junction bases outside the gene matches: 2.

This chain connects TRBV7-9 to TRBJ1-1, with D unclear. The ends were cut back, 2 bases at V and 6 bases at J, with 13 bases in the middle. Germline V gives CDR1 SEHNR, CDR2 FQNEAQ (reference sequence). This CDR3 is 14 amino acids long. CDR3 loop: CASSLILGGAEAFF. DNA of the CDR3: TGTGCCAGCAGCTTAATCCTCGGCGGGGCTGAAGCTTTCTTT.

V and J are TRBV30 and TRBJ2-3; 9 bases match TRBD2. This CDR3 comprises 15 residues. Germline CDR1 and CDR2: GTSNPN and SVGIG (reference sequence). Trimming at V came to 5 bases and at J to 5 bases, leaving 11 bases not matched to a gene. The DNA of the CDR3 is TGTGCCTGGGACCCTAGCGGGGCGCGGGGAGATACGCAGTATTTT. Amino acids: CAWDPSGARGDTQYF.

As regards this clone: This specimen includes other DNA sequences encoding the same CDR3. The CDR3, as DNA: TGTGCCAGCAGCTCCGGACGGGGCACTGAAGCTTTCTTT. This gives the protein CASSSGRGTEAFF. The V and J genes are TRBV7-6 and TRBJ1-1, with unresolved D. Germline V lookup: CDR1 SGHVS, CDR2 FNYEAQ. The CDR3 has 13 amino acids. With 4 bases removed from V and 4 bases from J, the gap between germline ends came to 10 bases.

This chain's CDR3 is CASSVAGTSGNIQYF. CDR3 DNA: TGTGCCAGCAGCGTAGCTGGAACTAGCGGTAACATTCAGTACTTC. This chain uses TRBV9 with TRBJ2-4; 8 bases are a match to TRBD2. After removal of 0 bases from V and 7 bases from J, the junction contained 6 bases not matched to a gene. This CDR3 spans 15 amino acids. Germline CDR1 SGDLS, CDR2 YYNGEE.

This chain connects TRBV5-1 to TRBJ1-1; D is unclear. Germline V gene lookup returns CDR1 SGHRS and CDR2 YFSETQ. Trimming removed 3 bases from V and 0 bases from J, with 12 bases in between. CDR3 length equals 15 residues. The CDR3 reads CASSYAAGLNTEAFF. CDR3 bases: TGCGCCAGCAGCTACGCGGCTGGGTTGAACACTGAAGCTTTCTTT. Variable domain in full (rest from reference TRBV5-1 and TRBJ1-1): KAGVTQTPRYLIKTRGQQVTLSCSPISGHRSVSWYQQTPGQGLQFLFEYFSETQRNKGNFPGRFSGRQFSNSRSEMNVSTLELGDSALYLCASSYAAGLNTEAFFGQGTRLTVV.